The 24 T cell receptor beta chains reported below all come from one sample, sequenced in a study of identical twins (TCRdb year 2016). The receptor library was made with 5' RACE. Data came from an Illumina HiSeq 2000. TCRdb reanalyzed the raw reads on its own, using fastp at Q25 for trimming and MiXCR for clone calling, and kept in-frame beta chains. Entries that share a CDR3 protein sequence are merged under the most common genes and DNA. The sample yields approximately 530,000 distinct CDR3 sequences; approximately 20% were counted once. The ten largest clones take up around 0.5% of the sample. These data also formed part of another study, on yellow fever vaccine responses in identical twins.

The sample comprised CD4+ T cells sorted from blood. The origin of the receptors is a woman between 18 and 29 years old in good health.

This clonotype has just a few counts. The chain has TRBV12-3 or TRBV12-4 and TRBJ2-3, with D possibly TRBD2 on 7 matching bases. This CDR3 is 13 amino acids long. The germline V and J ends were trimmed by 5 bases and 8 bases, with 14 bases remaining between them. In nucleotides, the CDR3 is TGTGCCAGCAGTACGCGGGGGCCGGGTACGCAGTATTTT. Translating it yields CASSTRGPGTQYF.

This clonotype was counted a few times. The V and J genes are TRBV5-1 and TRBJ2-2; the match to TRBD1 covers 9 bases. Germline assignment: CDR1 SGHRS and CDR2 YFSETQ. V trimming: 7 bases; J trimming: 5 bases; junction bases outside the gene matches: 15. The CDR3 runs to 17 residues. In DNA, the CDR3 is TGCGCCAGCTACCCCGGGACAGGGAGCCCGGGGACCGGGGAGCTGTTTTTT. The encoded protein is CASYPGTGSPGTGELFF.

The V and J genes are TRBV27 and TRBJ2-7; possible D gene TRBD1, 6 bases. This CDR3 spans 15 amino acids. V lost 5 bases, J lost 0 bases, and 14 bases lay in between. The germline CDR1 and CDR2 sequences are MNHEY and SMNVEV (reference sequence). The CDR3 here is CASSTLTGNSYEQYF. DNA of the CDR3: TGTGCCAGCAGTACTTTGACAGGAAACTCCTACGAGCAGTACTTC.

The chain employs TRBV28 and TRBJ2-2; 8 nucleotides agree with TRBD2. Trimming cost V 6 bases and J 6 bases; bases outside gene matches: 6. This CDR3 contains 14 residues. The germline V gene has CDR1 MDHEN and CDR2 SYDVKM. The CDR3 DNA reads TGTGCCAGCAGCTCCGGGACTAGGGCCGGGGAGCTGTTTTTT. This sequence encodes CASSSGTRAGELFF.

V usage is TRBV7-9 and J usage is TRBJ2-5; TRBD2 might be the D (8 bases). CDR1 and CDR2 from the germline V gene are SEHNR and FQNEAQ (reference sequence). Trimming removed 10 bases at V and 5 bases at J, with 14 bases between. The CDR3 is made up of 12 amino acids. The CDR3 DNA follows: TGTGCCACCGCGGGGGGACAGGAGACCCAGTACTTC. This codes for CATAGGQETQYF.

The chain employs TRBV6-1 and TRBJ2-3; no firm D call. CDR3 length equals 14 residues. Trimming pared 6 bases from V and 5 bases from J, leaving 15 bases between. The germline V gene has CDR1 MNHNS and CDR2 SASEGT. The CDR3 region is CASSAGWSKDTQYF. CDR3 in DNA: TGTGCCAGCAGCGCCGGATGGAGTAAAGATACGCAGTATTTT.

This clonotype showed up just a few times. The V and J genes are TRBV10-1 and TRBJ2-3; 7 nucleotides align to TRBD1. V lost 0 bases to trimming and J lost 1 base; unmatched junction nucleotides: 1. The CDR3 has 15 amino acids. Germline CDR1 is WNHNN and CDR2 is SYGVQD (reference sequence). The CDR3 is CASSESGQGTDTQYF. The CDR3 region has the DNA TGCGCCAGCAGTGAGTCCGGACAGGGCACAGATACGCAGTATTTT.

This clonotype was seen a handful of times. This chain connects TRBV25-1 to TRBJ2-2, with 14 positions matching TRBD2. CDR1 is MGHDK and CDR2 is SYGVNS in the germline V gene. This CDR3 comprises 20 residues. V was clipped by 10 bases and J by 4 bases; unmatched bases: 20. For the CDR3, the DNA is TGTGCCACCGAAACGCAATCGGGACTAGCGGGAGCCGTGGGCACCGGGGAGCTGTTTTTT. As protein: CATETQSGLAGAVGTGELFF.

This clonotype was seen more than once but under ten times. This sequence joins TRBV9 and TRBJ2-3; perhaps TRBD1 as D (6 bases). CDR1 is SGDLS, CDR2 YYNGEE, per germline. The CDR3 runs to 15 residues. The V gene lost 0 bases and the J gene lost 3 bases, with 11 bases spanning the gap. The CDR3 DNA reads as TGTGCCAGCAGCGTAGTAGGGACACTAACAGATACGCAGTATTTT. Encoded protein: CASSVVGTLTDTQYF.

A few counts support this clonotype. This chain links TRBV10-3 with TRBJ2-5; possibly TRBD1 for D (6 bases). The CDR3 has 13 residues. Germline V gene lookup returns CDR1 ENHRY and CDR2 SYGVKD. The V gene lost 11 bases and the J gene lost 5 bases, with 18 bases spanning the gap. In nucleotides, the CDR3 is TGTGCCGTCAAGGGTCCAGGGGAGGAGACCCAGTACTTC. Translated: CAVKGPGEETQYF.

This clonotype was observed a handful of times. The chain combines TRBV20-1 with TRBJ2-3; the D is unclear. Trimming took off 8 bases at V and 0 bases at J, with 3 bases between the two ends. The CDR3 has 10 residues. Germline-derived CDR1 and CDR2 are DFQATT and SNEGSKA (reference sequence). CDR3 in DNA: TGCAGTCTTAGCACAGATACGCAGTATTTT. Translating gives CSLSTDTQYF.

The gene calls are TRBV15 and TRBJ2-1, with no clear D. The germline V and J ends were trimmed by 5 bases and 5 bases, with 13 bases remaining between them. CDR1 is LNHNV and CDR2 is YYDKDF in the germline V gene (reference sequence). The CDR3 runs 14 residues. The CDR3: CATSVYLKNNEQFF. The DNA of the CDR3 is TGTGCCACCAGCGTCTACCTCAAGAACAATGAGCAGTTCTTC.

This clonotype was seen only a few times. This chain links TRBV12-3 or TRBV12-4 with TRBJ2-5; TRBD2 aligns across 7 bases. The trim removed 6 bases at V and 3 bases at J, leaving 7 bases unmatched. The CDR3 has 14 amino acids. CDR3 in amino acids: CASSRLLAEETQYF. The CDR3 nucleotides are TGTGCCAGCAGCCGGCTCCTAGCGGAAGAGACCCAGTACTTC.

This clonotype was counted many times. The chain employs TRBV5-1 and TRBJ1-6; D uncertain. This CDR3 contains 15 residues. Trimming took off 0 bases at V and 9 bases at J, with 13 bases between the two ends. CDR1 is SGHRS and CDR2 is YFSETQ in the germline V gene. The CDR3 here is CASSLDTSRGSPLHF. In DNA, the CDR3 is TGCGCCAGCAGCTTGGACACATCCCGTGGTTCACCCCTCCACTTT.

The chain recombines TRBV5-1 with TRBJ2-7; TRBD1 matches 7 bases. The J segment lost 2 bases and the V segment lost 5 bases, leaving 7 bases of the junction unmatched. There are 14 residues in the CDR3. Germline-derived CDR1 and CDR2 are SGHRS and YFSETQ. The CDR3 region is CASSKDRMAYEQYV. Written as DNA, the CDR3 is TGCGCCAGCAGTAAGGACAGGATGGCCTACGAGCAGTACGTC.

The V and J genes are TRBV5-5 and TRBJ2-2; the D call may be TRBD1 or TRBD2 (5 bases each). The ends were cut back, 4 bases at V and 8 bases at J, with 15 bases in the middle. There are 14 residues in the CDR3. Germline CDR1 is SGHKS and CDR2 is YYEKEE (reference sequence). The CDR3 nucleotides are TGTGCCAGCAGCCCTCGGGGCACCCATGGGGAGCTGTTTTTT. Translated, it gives CASSPRGTHGELFF.

This rearrangement joins TRBV6-5 to TRBJ2-2, with TRBD1 identical over 10 bases. The J segment lost 7 bases and the V segment lost 4 bases, leaving 6 bases of the junction unmatched. CDR1 and CDR2 from the germline V gene are MNHEY and SVGAGI. This CDR3 region has 15 residues. The CDR3 DNA follows: TGTGCCAGCAGTTCTCGGGACAGGGGAAGCGGGGAGCTGTTTTTT. Protein product: CASSSRDRGSGELFF.

The chain combines TRBV7-2 with TRBJ2-1, with D uncertain. CDR1 SGHTA and CDR2 FQGNSA come from the germline V gene. The CDR3 consists of 16 residues. V was shortened by 1 base and J by 8 bases, with 18 bases between the two germline ends. CDR3 nucleotide sequence: TGTGCCAGCAGCTTAGGTTTGATTTCGGGTGGCCATGAGCAGTTCTTC. Translating it yields CASSLGLISGGHEQFF.

The V and J genes are TRBV28 and TRBJ2-5; the D is unclear. Germline V gene sequence: CDR1 MDHEN, CDR2 SYDVKM. V lost 5 bases and J 5 bases, leaving 21 bases between the germline ends. The CDR3 is 16 residues long. In DNA, the CDR3 is TGTGCCAGCAGTCTCCGATACCTTGGGCATCTGGAGACCCAGTACTTC. Translated: CASSLRYLGHLETQYF. Complete variable domain (other parts from reference TRBV28 and TRBJ2-5): DVKVTQSSRYLVKRTGEKVFLECVQDMDHENMFWYRQDPGLGLRLIYFSYDVKMKEKGDIPEGYSVSREKKERFSLILESASTNQTSMYLCASSLRYLGHLETQYFGPGTRLLVL.

This chain uses TRBV20-1 with TRBJ2-3, with TRBD2 identical over 7 bases. The CDR3 length is 17 residues. In germline, CDR1 is DFQATT, CDR2 SNEGSKA (reference sequence). CDR3 in amino acids: CCARDPSSGYYTDTQYF. Written as DNA, the CDR3 is TGCTGCGCTAGAGATCCTTCTAGCGGATACTACACAGATACGCAGTATTTT.

This chain connects TRBV3-1 to TRBJ2-3, with D tentatively TRBD2 (6 bases). CDR3 length equals 16 residues. In germline, CDR1 is LGHDT, CDR2 YNNKEL (reference sequence). Deletions cut 5 bases from V and 2 bases from J, with 17 bases between. CDR3 region: CASSSHSAGSTDTQYF. CDR3 bases: TGTGCCAGCAGCTCCCATTCGGCGGGATCCACAGATACGCAGTATTTT.

V usage is TRBV12-3 or TRBV12-4 and J usage is TRBJ2-7, with TRBD2 as a possible D gene (5 bases). The CDR3 sequence is 14 residues long. V was pared by 3 bases and J by 2 bases, with 11 bases between. As DNA, the CDR3 is TGTGCCAGCAGTTTCGAGGACGGGGCCTACGAGCAGTACTTC. It encodes CASSFEDGAYEQYF.

Only a few counts were recorded for this clonotype. The chain links TRBV12-3 or TRBV12-4 to TRBJ1-6, with 9 bases aligning to TRBD1. The CDR3 contains 15 residues. V lost 6 bases and J lost 6; bases outside the gene matches: 6. The chain's CDR3 is CASSRQGDGNSPLHF. The CDR3 DNA reads as TGTGCCAGCAGCCGACAGGGGGATGGTAATTCACCCCTCCACTTT.

V and J are TRBV20-1 and TRBJ1-5; 9 bases fit TRBD1. This CDR3 contains 15 residues. The germline V gene has CDR1 DFQATT and CDR2 SNEGSKA (reference sequence). Unmatched junction bases numbered 4, after V lost 0 bases and J lost 4 bases. The chain's CDR3 is CSARDGGQGNQPQHF. Written as DNA, the CDR3 is TGCAGTGCTAGAGATGGGGGACAGGGTAATCAGCCCCAGCATTTT.